This paragraph covers one T cell receptor beta chain sequence. Its antigen remains unidentified. V lost 5 bases and J 3 bases, leaving 19 bases between the germline ends. Germline V gene lookup returns CDR1 MNHNS and CDR2 SASEGT. The length of the CDR3 is 16 residues. These data belong to a study of breast tumors, draining lymph nodes, adjacent tissues. Study-wide findings and caveats: That most tumor T cells come from lymph nodes remained unproven. Tumors had less TCR diversity than lymph nodes, more than nontumor tissue. Luminal-like breast cancer showed significantly higher tumor–nontumor repertoire similarity than basal-like. The data were judged consistent with most tumor T cells coming from lymph node and expanding in tumor.

TCRdb ran MiXCR on the multiplex PCR reads and lists one entry per CDR3 protein. The sample lists more than 250,000 distinct CDR3 sequences; around 30% were seen once. Breast cancer patients provided tissue from their axillary draining lymph nodes. Specimen: axillary lymph node tissue. The chain is built from TRBV6-1 and TRBJ1-2; D unresolved. The sequence was collected from a female donor with breast cancer. Some clones in this sample may be carry-over from other donors' samples. This CDR3 reads CASSSSPGRADYGYTF. CDR3 nucleotide sequence: TGTGCCAGCAGTTCTTCCCCGGGGAGGGCGGACTATGGCTACACCTTC.